These T cell receptor beta chains were read from a single sample in a study of Graves' ophthalmopathy and Graves' hyperthyroidism. TCRdb reprocessed the multiplex PCR reads via MiXCR and lists one record per CDR3 protein. Of 350,000 to 400,000 distinct CDR3 sequences in the sample, around 20% were seen once. Sequenced material: peripheral blood. Receptors were obtained from a woman aged 18 to 35 with Graves' ophthalmopathy. CDR3s include the opening cysteine and the closing phenylalanine or tryptophan. Each record gives: J gene, clone size, V gene, D gene, CDR3 DNA, CDR3 protein. D genes are given only for firm matches. Clone size appears in some rows only: once, few, many, or a class for an expanded clone.

>TRBJ1-2|many|TRBV6-4|.
TGTGCCAGCAGTGAACTTCTTCCTAACTATGGCTACACCTTC
CASSELLPNYGYTF
>TRBJ1-1|many|TRBV6-5|.
TGTGCCAGCAGTTACCGGGGAGGAGTTGAGGCTTTCTTT
CASSYRGGVEAFF
>TRBJ1-1|.|TRBV6-1|TRBD1
TGTGCCAGCAAGGGCAGGGGGCGCGGCACTGAAGCTTTCTTT
CASKGRGRGTEAFF
>TRBJ2-7|many|TRBV11-2|.
TGTGCCAGCAGCTTAGGGGCAGGGGAGGCGTACGAGCAGTACTTC
CASSLGAGEAYEQYF
>TRBJ2-5|many|TRBV7-2|TRBD1
TGTGCCAGCAGCCTGCTGACAGGGACCGAAGGAGAGACCCAGTACTTC
CASSLLTGTEGETQYF
>TRBJ1-5|.|TRBV19|TRBD1
TGTGCCAGTAGTATCCCCTTGGACAGGCGCCATCAGCCCCAGCATTTT
CASSIPLDRRHQPQHF
>TRBJ2-5|few|TRBV9|.
TGTGCCAGCAGCGCCGGGGGTGGTGAGACCCAGTACTTC
CASSAGGGETQYF
>TRBJ2-5|many|TRBV20-1|.
TGCAGTGCTATTGGTGAGGGCAGGAAAGAGACCCAGTACTTC
CSAIGEGRKETQYF
>TRBJ1-5|many|TRBV6-5|.
TGTGCCAGCTCACCCGTGGGCAGAAATAGCAATCAGCCCCAGCATTTT
CASSPVGRNSNQPQHF
>TRBJ2-5|many|TRBV6-2/TRBV6-3|.
TGTGCCAGCAGCCGCACCCGCCAAGAGACCCAGTACTTC
CASSRTRQETQYF
>TRBJ2-7|many|TRBV6-2/TRBV6-3|TRBD1
TGTGCCAGCAGTAAGTTTCGTCTTGGGACAGGCTACGAGCAGTACTTC
CASSKFRLGTGYEQYF
>TRBJ2-2|.|TRBV9|.
TGTGCCAGCAGCGATCGGAAGGGGGGCACCGGGGAGCTGTTTTTT
CASSDRKGGTGELFF
>TRBJ1-2|many|TRBV28|.
TGTGCCAGCAGTTTATTAACAGGGTCGCCCTACTATGGCTACACCTTC
CASSLLTGSPYYGYTF
>TRBJ1-1|many|TRBV5-1|.
TGCGCCAGCAGCTTCCGCAGGGACACTGAAGCTTTCTTT
CASSFRRDTEAFF
>TRBJ2-7|many|TRBV2|.
TGTGCCAGCAATCCTGGGCCCTCCTACGAGCAGTACTTC
CASNPGPSYEQYF
>TRBJ1-1|many|TRBV12-3/TRBV12-4|.
TGTGCCAGCAGCAGGCGGCGGGAGATCCCTGAAGCTTTCTTT
CASSRRREIPEAFF
>TRBJ2-7|many|TRBV9|TRBD1
TGTGCCAGCAGCGATGACAGGGGGACTCTGGGCGAGCAGTACTTC
CASSDDRGTLGEQYF
>TRBJ1-1|many|TRBV18|.
TGTGCCAGCTCACCACGCAAGGATGTGGGAGCTTTCTTT
CASSPRKDVGAFF
>TRBJ1-5|many|TRBV6-2/TRBV6-3|.
TGTGCCAGCAGACCCACGACCGGGCCCCCAGCGCCCCAGCATTTT
CASRPTTGPPAPQHF
>TRBJ2-4|.|TRBV6-1|.
TGTGCCAGCACCAGGGGGAGGAATGGGGACATTCAGTACTTC
CASTRGRNGDIQYF
>TRBJ2-2|many|TRBV18|.
TGTGCCAGCTCACTCCGGCCCCTTTACGCGAACACCGGGGAGCTGTTTTTT
CASSLRPLYANTGELFF
>TRBJ1-1|many|TRBV28|TRBD1
TGTGCCAGCAGTTTCGACAGGGAAGACACTGAAGCTTTCTTT
CASSFDREDTEAFF
>TRBJ1-1|many|TRBV12-3/TRBV12-4|.
TGTGCCAGCAGTTTTCGTTTCAGCGAAGCTTTCTTT
CASSFRFSEAFF
>TRBJ1-2|.|TRBV7-6|TRBD1
TGTGCCAGCTCGGGTGAGGGACAGGGAGGCTATGGCTACACCTTC
CASSGEGQGGYGYTF
>TRBJ2-7|.|TRBV7-2|.
TGTGCCAGCAGCCAGGACGGTTTCTACGAGCAGTACTTC
CASSQDGFYEQYF
>TRBJ2-7|many|TRBV6-5|.
TGTGCCAGCAGCGGCATAAAGTCCGAGCAGTACTTC
CASSGIKSEQYF
>TRBJ2-7|many|TRBV6-5|.
TGTGCCAGCAGTTTCACAGCCTCTCATTCCTACGAGCAGTACTTC
CASSFTASHSYEQYF
>TRBJ2-2|many|TRBV7-6|TRBD2
TGTGCCAGCAGCCTCGGACTAGCGGGGTCCCCCTCCGGGGAGCTGTTTTTT
CASSLGLAGSPSGELFF
>TRBJ2-7|many|TRBV11-1|.
TGTGCCAGCAGCCCTCGTTCCGGGGATATCTACGAGCAGTACTTC
CASSPRSGDIYEQYF
>TRBJ1-6|.|TRBV6-2/TRBV6-3|.
TGTGCCAGTACACGTCGGGGTCCTCAAGGAGGGCGCTCACCCCTCCACTTT
CASTRRGPQGGRSPLHF
>TRBJ2-7|many|TRBV7-2|TRBD2
TGTGCCAGCAGCCCTAGCGGGAGTTACTACGAGCAGTACTTC
CASSPSGSYYEQYF
>TRBJ1-2|many|TRBV29-1|.
TGCAGCGTTGAGAAGGGGGGTGGCTACACCTTC
CSVEKGGGYTF
>TRBJ1-1|many|TRBV20-1|.
TGCAGTGCTAGTCGGGTATTGAACACTGAAGCTTTCTTT
CSASRVLNTEAFF
>TRBJ1-1|many|TRBV19|.
TGTGCCAGTAGAGCAACCTTGAACACTGAAGCTTTCTTT
CASRATLNTEAFF
>TRBJ2-7|many|TRBV11-2|.
TGTGCCAGCAGCTTAGATCCAGGCTACGAGCAGTACTTC
CASSLDPGYEQYF
>TRBJ1-5|few|TRBV12-3/TRBV12-4|TRBD1
TGTGCCAGCAGTCAGGGACAGTACAATCAGCCCCAGCATTTT
CASSQGQYNQPQHF
>TRBJ1-5|many|TRBV30|.
TGTGCCTGGAGTTCCAGCTATAATCAGCCCCAGCATTTT
CAWSSSYNQPQHF
>TRBJ1-2|few|TRBV15|TRBD1
TGTGCCACCAGCAGGGAGGGGGCGTCGAGCTATGGCTACACCTTC
CATSREGASSYGYTF
>TRBJ2-5|many|TRBV6-5|TRBD1
TGTGCCAGCCGGGACAGGGGGTCTGGAGAGACCCAGTACTTC
CASRDRGSGETQYF
>TRBJ1-2|.|TRBV6-2/TRBV6-3|.
TGTGCCAGCAGACCCATCGGACAGTTCGGGGGAGATGGCTACACCTTC
CASRPIGQFGGDGYTF
>TRBJ2-7|many|TRBV28|.
TGTGCCAGCAGTCCCTCCACAGGACGAAACGAGCAGTACTTC
CASSPSTGRNEQYF
>TRBJ1-6|many|TRBV18|.
TGTGCCAGCTCACGGTCAGGAGATAATTCACCCCTCCACTTT
CASSRSGDNSPLHF
>TRBJ2-7|many|TRBV4-2|.
TGTGCCAGCAGCCCCGACCCGGGCGCCATGGACTACGAGCAGTACTTC
CASSPDPGAMDYEQYF
>TRBJ1-1|many|TRBV3-1|TRBD1
TGTGCCAGCAGCCAAGCGAAGGGGGCAGGCACTGAAGCTTTCTTT
CASSQAKGAGTEAFF
>TRBJ2-7|.|TRBV7-9|.
TGTGCCAGCCAGAGGCTGGCCCTCTCCTACGAGCAGTACTTC
CASQRLALSYEQYF
>TRBJ2-4|many|TRBV30|TRBD2
TGTGCCTGGAGTGTACGGCCTAGCGGGAGGGTCACAGGGATCGCCAAAAACATTCAGTACTTC
CAWSVRPSGRVTGIAKNIQYF
>TRBJ1-5|many|TRBV6-1|.
TGTGCCAGCAGTGGCAGGGTCAGGGATCAGCCCCAGCATTTT
CASSGRVRDQPQHF
>TRBJ2-5|many|TRBV11-2|.
TGTGCCAGCAGCTTAGTTGGCGGTTACCAAGAGACCCAGTACTTC
CASSLVGGYQETQYF
>TRBJ2-5|.|TRBV6-1|.
TGTACTGGCGAGACCCAGTACTTC
CTGETQYF
>TRBJ2-2|many|TRBV6-2/TRBV6-3|.
TGTGCCAGCAGTTTCAGGGGAACAGTAACCGGGGAGCTGTTTTTT
CASSFRGTVTGELFF
>TRBJ1-5|many|TRBV18|.
TGTGCCAGCTCACTGGGGAGAGAGCAGCCCCAGCATTTT
CASSLGREQPQHF
>TRBJ2-7|many|TRBV4-3|.
TGCGCCAGCAGCCAAGAGTTGATGGTTCAGGGCCACTACGAGCAGTACTTC
CASSQELMVQGHYEQYF
>TRBJ1-6|many|TRBV6-2/TRBV6-3|.
TGTGCCAGCAGTTTAGTCCTGGGTGCTTCACCCCTCCACTTT
CASSLVLGASPLHF